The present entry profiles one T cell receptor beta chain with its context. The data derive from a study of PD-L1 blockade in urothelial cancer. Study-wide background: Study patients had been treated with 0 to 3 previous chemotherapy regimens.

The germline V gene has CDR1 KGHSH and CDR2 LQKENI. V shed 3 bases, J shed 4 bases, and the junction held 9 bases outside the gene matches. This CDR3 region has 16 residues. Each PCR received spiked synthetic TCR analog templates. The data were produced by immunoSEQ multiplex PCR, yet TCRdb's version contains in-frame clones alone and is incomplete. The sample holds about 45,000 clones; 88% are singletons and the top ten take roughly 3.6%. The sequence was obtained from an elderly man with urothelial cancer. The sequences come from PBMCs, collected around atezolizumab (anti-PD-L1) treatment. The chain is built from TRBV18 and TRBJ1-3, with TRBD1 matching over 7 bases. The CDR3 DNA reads TGTGCCAGCTCACCGGCCTTAGGGGGCTCGGGAAACACCATATATTTT. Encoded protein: CASSPALGGSGNTIYF.